This TCR beta chain was profiled in a study of cytomegalovirus exposure and HLA in healthy donors. As regards this clone: Its antigen is unknown.

Broader study findings: TCR beta V- and J-gene trimming, according to a later analysis, was linked to a missense DCLRE1C variant. DRB1 had the most TCR associations and HLA-C the fewest, a later analysis found, with rates varying by HLA locus. Available immune exposure information was restricted to CMV serostatus only.

Primers included in the PCR were 60 Vbeta and 13 Jbeta primers. TCRdb's table, derived via immunoSEQ multiplex PCR, lists solely in-frame clones and lacks some. The sample comprises about 150,000 clones, almost 85% of which are singletons, and 5.7% rests with the top ten. The sample comprised PBMCs. The sequence was collected from a man younger than 45 in good health and CMV-seropositive.

CDR3 protein: CASSSNQGLNIQYF. Here the CDR3 DNA reads TGTGCCAGCAGCTCGAACCAGGGATTAAACATTCAGTACTTC. The rearrangement links TRBV7-6 to TRBJ2-4; TRBD1 is a possible D gene (5 bases). V shed 4 bases and J shed 6 bases, with 13 bases lying between them. The CDR3 runs 14 residues. CDR1 is SGHVS, CDR2 FNYEAQ, per germline.